This T cell receptor (beta chain) emerged from a study of blood T cell repertoires in COVID-19. This CDR3 has 13 residues. From germline, CDR1 is GTSNPN and CDR2 SVGIG (reference sequence). The ends lost 4 bases at V and 6 bases at J; junction bases unmatched: 6. Sequencing used immunoSEQ multiplex PCR; TCRdb keeps in-frame clones, though not all of them. The sample shows about 380,000 clones, 81% of them seen only once. The sample was peripheral blood. V gene TRBV30 combines with J gene TRBJ1-2; 9 positions agree with TRBD1. The clonotype was recovered from a human donor with acute or convalescent COVID-19. The donor label of this sample is uncertain. Written as DNA, the CDR3 is TGTGCCTGGACGCTACAGGGGGCGGATGGCTACACCTTC. It specifies CAWTLQGADGYTF.